Shown below are 2 T cell receptor beta chains from a single sample sequenced in a study of T cell changes during pregnancy in multiple sclerosis. TCRdb's copy holds only in-frame clones and misses some; the assay was immunoSEQ multiplex PCR. Found here are around 42,000 clones, approximately 88% of them singletons; the top ten hold around 5.1%. The sequences come from peripheral blood, collected in the first trimester of pregnancy. The receptors were gathered from a female donor in good health, enrolled as a control in a pregnancy study.

The chain recombines TRBV19 with TRBJ2-2, with TRBD1 matching 7 bases. Trimming took 7 bases from V and 4 from J; bases not matched to a gene: 9. Germline V gives CDR1 LNHDA, CDR2 SQIVND (reference sequence). The CDR3 has 15 amino acids. CDR3 coding DNA: TGTGCCAGTATCGACAGGGTAGGCAGCACCGGGGAGCTGTTTTTT. Protein product: CASIDRVGSTGELFF.

This chain connects TRBV6-5 to TRBJ1-1; 7 bases agree with TRBD1. After removal of 5 bases from V and 2 bases from J, the junction contained 5 bases not matched to a gene. The CDR3 totals 14 residues. Germline CDR1 is MNHEY and CDR2 is SVGAGI. The CDR3 sequence is CASSLGQINTEAFF. CDR3 bases: TGTGCCAGCAGTCTGGGACAGATTAACACTGAAGCTTTCTTT.